One sample yielded the 3 T cell receptor beta chains listed below, sequenced in a study of T cell changes during pregnancy in multiple sclerosis. Some clones are missing from TCRdb's copy, which holds only in-frame ones; the method was immunoSEQ multiplex PCR. Counted here are about 94,000 clones, about 93% occurring once; the ten biggest clones make up about 0.8%. Specimen: peripheral blood, collected in the third trimester of pregnancy. The receptor set was obtained from a female donor with multiple sclerosis, enrolled in a pregnancy study.

This clone showed up just once. The chain recombines TRBV9 with TRBJ2-7; 7 bases fit TRBD2. The CDR3 totals 14 residues. Germline-derived CDR1 and CDR2 are SGDLS and YYNGEE. V lost 0 bases, J lost 4 bases, and 4 bases stayed unmatched. The CDR3 DNA reads as TGTGCCAGCAGCGTAGCGGGAGGCTGGTACGAGCAGTACTTC. Its translation is CASSVAGGWYEQYF.

The chain links TRBV28 to TRBJ1-5, with 10 bases matching TRBD1. The germline gives CDR1 MDHEN, CDR2 SYDVKM. The CDR3 has 17 amino acids. Losses at the gene ends were 6 bases for V and 2 bases for J; bases not matched to a gene: 10. The CDR3 bases are TGTGCCAGCAGCTACCATGGGACAGGGGAGGGCAATCAGCCCCAGCATTTT. This codes for CASSYHGTGEGNQPQHF. Variable domain in full (rest from reference TRBV28 and TRBJ1-5): DVKVTQSSRYLVKRTGEKVFLECVQDMDHENMFWYRQDPGLGLRLIYFSYDVKMKEKGDIPEGYSVSREKKERFSLILESASTNQTSMYLCASSYHGTGEGNQPQHFGDGTRLSIL.

This chain uses TRBV5-4 with TRBJ1-4; a weak D match, TRBD1 (6 bases). In germline, CDR1 is SGHNT, CDR2 YYREEE (reference sequence). This CDR3 spans 14 amino acids. V was trimmed by 4 bases and J by 5 bases, leaving 12 bases between them. In DNA form, the CDR3 reads TGTGCCAGCAGCCCCGGGGGGCCCAATGAAAAACTGTTTTTT. Its translation: CASSPGGPNEKLFF.